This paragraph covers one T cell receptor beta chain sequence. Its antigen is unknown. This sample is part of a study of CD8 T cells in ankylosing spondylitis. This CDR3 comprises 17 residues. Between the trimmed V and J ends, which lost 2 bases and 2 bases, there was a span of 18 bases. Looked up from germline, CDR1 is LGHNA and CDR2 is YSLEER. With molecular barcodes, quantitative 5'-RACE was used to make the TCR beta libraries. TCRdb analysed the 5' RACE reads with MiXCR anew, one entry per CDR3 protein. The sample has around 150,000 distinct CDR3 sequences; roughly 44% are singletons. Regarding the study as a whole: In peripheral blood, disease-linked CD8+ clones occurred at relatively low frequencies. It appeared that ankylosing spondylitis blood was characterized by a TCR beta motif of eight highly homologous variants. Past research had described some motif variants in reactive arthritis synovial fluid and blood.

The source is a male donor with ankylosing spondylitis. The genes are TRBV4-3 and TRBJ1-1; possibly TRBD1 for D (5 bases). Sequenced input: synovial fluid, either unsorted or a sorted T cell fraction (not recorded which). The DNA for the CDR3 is TGCGCCAGCAGCCAAATGACTCTGACAGCTTTCAACACTGAAGCTTTCTTT. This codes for CASSQMTLTAFNTEAFF.